This T cell receptor beta chain appears in the sequencing data of a study of CD8 T cells in Susac syndrome. When the RNA was reverse transcribed, random hexamers were used with an input of roughly 0.45 to 1 ug. Amplification of TCR beta CDR3 spanned 54 Vbeta and 13 Jbeta via immunoSEQ multiplex PCR. TCRdb fed the immunoSEQ multiplex PCR reads into MiXCR, producing one record per CDR3 protein. The sample shows roughly 200,000 distinct CDR3 sequences, roughly 94% of them seen only once. TEMRA cells were enriched by FACS, while CD8+ and CD4+ T cells were obtained through a negative isolation that was performed magnetically. Germline CDR1 and CDR2: MDHEN and SYDVKM. The CDR3 loop spans 16 amino acids. V was trimmed by 2 bases and J by 0 bases, leaving 13 bases between them.

This TCR was recovered from a human donor with multiple sclerosis. The chain joins TRBV28 to TRBJ1-1; maybe TRBD1 (6 bases). Sequencing used CD4+ T cells from PBMCs. The CDR3 sequence: CASSLRTGFMNTEAFF. CDR3 sequence (DNA): TGTGCCAGCAGTTTACGTACAGGGTTCATGAACACTGAAGCTTTCTTT.